Below are 12 T cell receptor beta chains sequenced from a single sample in a study of T cells in Graves' hyperthyroidism and ophthalmopathy. Authors of the study amplified TCR beta CDR3 regions from RNA transcripts. The TCR CDR3 first-round RT-PCR relied on the HTBI primer set. TCRdb used MiXCR to reprocess the multiplex PCR reads, holding one entry per CDR3 protein. The sample lists around 300,000 distinct CDR3 sequences, 13% seen once, with 6.5% to 10% in the top ten. The sequenced sample was blood. All receptors derive from a woman in her 30s with Graves' hyperthyroidism that later progressed to Graves' ophthalmopathy.

This clonotype was seen a handful of times. This rearrangement joins TRBV29-1 to TRBJ1-2, with TRBD1 matching over 7 bases. V dropped 6 bases and J dropped 1; count of bases not matched to a gene: 8. Germline CDR1 reads SQVTM; CDR2 reads ANQGSEA. The CDR3 runs 14 residues. The CDR3 sequence is CSVDTGEVNYGYTF. The CDR3 region has the DNA TGCAGCGTCGATACAGGGGAAGTTAACTATGGCTACACCTTC.

This clonotype was counted only a few times. The chain is built from TRBV28 and TRBJ1-1; D remains unclear. The CDR3 is 13 amino acids. V was pared by 8 bases and J by 1 base, with 11 bases between. Germline-derived CDR1 and CDR2 are MDHEN and SYDVKM. The CDR3 nucleotides read TGTGCCAGCGGCGCAGGTTGGAACACTGAAGCTTTCTTT. This translates into CASGAGWNTEAFF.

V is TRBV15 and J is TRBJ1-1; 8 nucleotides agree with TRBD1. CDR1 and CDR2 (germline): LNHNV, YYDKDF (reference sequence). With 4 bases clipped from V and 2 bases from J, the junction kept 9 bases outside the gene matches. This CDR3 is 16 amino acids long. Here the CDR3 reads CATSTFQGAGNTEAFF. CDR3 coding DNA: TGTGCCACCAGCACCTTCCAGGGGGCGGGAAACACTGAAGCTTTCTTT.

This clonotype was seen only a few times. Just one base apart from a much larger clone, this may be a read error. This chain uses TRBV20-1 with TRBJ2-7; 11 bases match TRBD2. After removal of 4 bases from V and 6 bases from J, the junction contained 20 bases not matched to a gene. This CDR3 is 18 amino acids long. Germline V gene sequence: CDR1 DFQATT, CDR2 SNEGSKA (reference sequence). This CDR3 is CSATRRASGRRPGAEQYF. CDR3 in DNA: TGCAGTGCTACCCGCCGGGCTAGCGGGAGGAGGCCTGGAGCCGAGCAGTACTTC.

The table lists this clonotype with many counts. The rearrangement joins TRBV28 to TRBJ1-2, with D maybe TRBD1 (6 bases). Between the trimmed V and J ends, which lost 5 bases and 8 bases, there was a span of 9 bases. Germline CDR1 is MDHEN and CDR2 is SYDVKM. The CDR3 extends over 11 amino acids. CDR3 region: CASSTGSGYTF. The CDR3, as DNA: TGTGCCAGCAGTACAGGGTCGGGCTACACCTTC.

This clonotype has ten or more counts. V usage is TRBV7-8 and J usage is TRBJ2-7; D is unclear. Between the trimmed V and J ends, which lost 8 bases and 1 base, there was a span of 15 bases. This CDR3 region has 14 residues. Germline V CDR1 and CDR2: SGHVS, FQNEAQ. The CDR3, as DNA: TGTGCCAGCGCAGCCGTCCATAGTTCCTACGAGCAGTACTTC. Protein product: CASAAVHSSYEQYF.

The chain couples TRBV7-2 to TRBJ2-7; D might be TRBD1 or TRBD2, each matching 5 bases. Germline V gene sequence: CDR1 SGHTA, CDR2 FQGNSA. V lost 1 base, J lost 9 bases, and 13 bases lay in between. This CDR3 is built from 13 residues. The CDR3 region is CASSLVPGRMQYF. The CDR3 DNA is TGTGCCAGCAGCTTAGTGCCGGGACGGATGCAGTACTTC.

This rearrangement joins TRBV7-3 to TRBJ2-2; 11 bases map to TRBD2. Germline CDR1 reads SGHTA; CDR2 reads FQGTGA. The CDR3 extends over 16 amino acids. Unmatched junction bases numbered 7, after V lost 5 bases and J lost 5 bases. The CDR3 DNA follows: TGTGCCAGCAGCCTTTGGACTAGCGGGTTAACCGGGGAGCTGTTTTTT. Protein: CASSLWTSGLTGELFF.

The sample holds a few counts of this clonotype. The chain combines TRBV29-1 with TRBJ2-1; possible D gene TRBD1, 6 bases. Trimming cost V 6 bases and J 4 bases, with 19 bases left between them. Germline-derived CDR1 and CDR2 are SQVTM and ANQGSEA. This CDR3 is built from 15 residues. The CDR3 loop reads CSVEGADSPYNEQFF. The CDR3 DNA reads TGCAGCGTCGAGGGAGCGGACAGTCCTTACAATGAGCAGTTCTTC.

Only a few counts were recorded for this clonotype. The chain couples TRBV6-4 to TRBJ2-2, with 7 bases lining up with TRBD2. In germline, CDR1 is MRHNA, CDR2 SNTAGT. This CDR3 is built from 15 residues. V was pared by 3 bases and J by 4 bases, with 5 bases of the junction left unmatched. CDR3 nucleotide sequence: TGTGCCAGCAGTGAAGACGGGAGGAGCACCGGGGAGCTGTTTTTT. Its protein product is CASSEDGRSTGELFF.

This clonotype appeared many times. The rearrangement links TRBV6-2 or TRBV6-3 to TRBJ2-3; D is undetermined. This CDR3 comprises 11 residues. V was pared by 11 bases and J by 8 bases, with 14 bases between. The germline V gene has CDR1 MNHEY and CDR2 SVGEGT. Here the CDR3 reads CAAAELGTQYF. The CDR3 bases are TGTGCCGCCGCCGAATTGGGTACGCAGTATTTT.

This chain joins TRBV5-1 and TRBJ2-3, with TRBD2 matching 15 bases. Losses at the gene ends were 4 bases for V and 3 bases for J; bases not matched to a gene: 6. Germline values: CDR1 SGHRS, CDR2 YFSETQ. There are 17 residues in the CDR3. The CDR3 is CASSPEGTSGRTDTQYF. DNA for the CDR3: TGCGCCAGCAGCCCGGAGGGGACTAGCGGGAGGACAGATACGCAGTATTTT.